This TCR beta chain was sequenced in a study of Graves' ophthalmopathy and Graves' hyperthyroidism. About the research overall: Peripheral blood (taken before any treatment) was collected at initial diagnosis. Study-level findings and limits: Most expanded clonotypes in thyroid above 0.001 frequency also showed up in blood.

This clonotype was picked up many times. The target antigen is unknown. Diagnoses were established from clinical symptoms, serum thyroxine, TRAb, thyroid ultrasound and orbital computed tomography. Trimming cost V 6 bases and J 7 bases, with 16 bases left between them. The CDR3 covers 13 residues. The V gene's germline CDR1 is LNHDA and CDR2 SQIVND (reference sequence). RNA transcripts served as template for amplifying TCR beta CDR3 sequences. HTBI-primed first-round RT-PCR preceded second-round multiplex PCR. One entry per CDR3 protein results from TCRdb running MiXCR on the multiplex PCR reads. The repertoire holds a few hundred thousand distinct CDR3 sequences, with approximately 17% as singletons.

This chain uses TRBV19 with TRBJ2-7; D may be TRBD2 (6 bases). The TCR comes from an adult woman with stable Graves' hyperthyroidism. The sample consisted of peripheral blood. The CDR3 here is CASSGGALREQYF. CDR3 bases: TGTGCCAGTAGCGGGGGAGCTCTCCGGGAGCAGTACTTC.